Listed below are T cell receptor beta chains from one sample, sequenced in a study of early T cells in non-severe SARS-CoV-2 infection. One entry per CDR3 protein, called by TCRdb with MiXCR from the 5' RACE reads. This sample has about 83,000 distinct CDR3 sequences, with under 11% found just once. Specimen: whole blood, collected at baseline. These receptors were obtained from an adult who was a healthcare worker with PCR-confirmed SARS-CoV-2 infection or an uninfected control (not recorded which). CDR3s include the opening cysteine and the closing phenylalanine or tryptophan. Each record gives: D gene, J gene, clone size, V gene, CDR3 protein, CDR3 DNA. The D gene is left open where the match is weak. Clone size is not always given. Where it is, it says once, few, many or a class for expanded clones.

TRBD1 | TRBJ1-6 | many | TRBV20-1 | CSAIGTAYSSPLHF | TGCAGTGCTATAGGGACAGCCTATTCTTCACCCCTCCACTTT
- | TRBJ2-5 | - | TRBV24-1 | CATSPQETQYF | TGTGCCACCAGCCCCCAAGAGACCCAGTACTTC
- | TRBJ2-5 | many | TRBV6-6 | CASSSPGLQETQYF | TGTGCCAGCAGTTCTCCGGGACTCCAAGAGACCCAGTACTTC
- | TRBJ2-1 | once | TRBV12-3/TRBV12-4 | CASSPFQRTVYNEQFF | TGTGCCAGCAGCCCATTTCAGCGGACGGTCTACAATGAGCAGTTCTTC
- | TRBJ1-6 | - | TRBV9 | CASSVRDDNSPLHF | TGTGCCAGCAGCGTCCGGGACGATAATTCACCCCTCCACTTT
TRBD1 | TRBJ1-3 | few | TRBV28 | CASKGGTVGNTIYF | TGTGCCAGCAAGGGAGGGACAGTCGGAAACACCATATATTTT
- | TRBJ2-1 | few | TRBV3-1 | CASSPLADLRSYNEQFF | TGTGCCAGCAGCCCCTTAGCCGACTTGCGCTCCTACAATGAGCAGTTCTTC
- | TRBJ1-5 | few | TRBV7-2 | CASSFLGGDQPQHF | TGTGCCAGCAGCTTCCTTGGCGGCGATCAGCCCCAGCATTTT
TRBD2 | TRBJ2-7 | - | TRBV20-1 | CSARKRGLSSYEQYF | TGCAGTGCTAGAAAGAGGGGACTAAGCTCCTACGAGCAGTACTTC
- | TRBJ2-2 | few | TRBV20-1 | CSASGGLPEGELFF | TGCAGTGCTAGCGGTGGTCTGCCTGAGGGGGAGCTGTTTTTT
- | TRBJ2-7 | - | TRBV18 | CASSTASYEQYF | TGTGCCAGCTCTACAGCTTCCTACGAGCAGTACTTC
- | TRBJ2-3 | few | TRBV7-2 | CASSPKRGFTDTQYF | TGTGCCAGCAGCCCAAAGAGGGGTTTCACAGATACGCAGTATTTT
- | TRBJ2-1 | - | TRBV11-3 | CASSSTYYNEQFF | TGTGCCAGCAGCTCCACCTATTACAATGAGCAGTTCTTC
TRBD2 | TRBJ2-1 | few | TRBV7-6 | CASSPSGTYNEQFF | TGTGCCAGCAGCCCTAGCGGGACTTACAATGAGCAGTTCTTC
- | TRBJ1-6 | few | TRBV27 | CASSFNNSPLHF | TGTGCCAGCAGCTTCAATAATTCACCCCTCCACTTT
- | TRBJ1-6 | - | TRBV20-1 | CSARDGKAGLPNSPLHF | TGCAGTGCTAGAGACGGAAAAGCGGGACTTCCTAATTCACCCCTCCACTTT
TRBD1 | TRBJ2-7 | few | TRBV11-2 | CASSSPGRDRSCEQYF | TGTGCCAGCAGCTCCCCCGGGCGGGACAGGAGTTGCGAGCAGTACTTC
TRBD1 | TRBJ2-3 | few | TRBV28 | CASSLGQGATDTQYF | TGTGCCAGCAGTTTAGGGCAGGGGGCGACAGATACGCAGTATTTT
- | TRBJ1-2 | many | TRBV30 | CAWSGVVVTNYGYTF | TGTGCCTGGAGTGGGGTAGTTGTTACTAACTATGGCTACACCTTC
- | TRBJ1-1 | few | TRBV14 | CASSSAPQWNTEAFF | TGTGCCAGCAGCTCAGCCCCCCAGTGGAACACTGAAGCTTTCTTT
- | TRBJ2-7 | - | TRBV28 | CASSWNLLNWSSYEQYF | TGTGCCAGCAGTTGGAACCTTTTGAACTGGAGCTCCTACGAGCAGTACTTC
- | TRBJ2-1 | - | TRBV7-2 | CASSLAGGSVEQFF | TGTGCCAGCAGCTTAGCGGGAGGAAGCGTCGAGCAGTTCTTC
TRBD2 | TRBJ2-4 | many | TRBV19 | CASSIGLAGIQYF | TGTGCCAGTAGTATAGGACTAGCGGGAATTCAGTACTTC
TRBD1 | TRBJ1-5 | few | TRBV20-1 | CSARDGGQGLAAQHF | TGCAGTGCTAGAGATGGGGGACAGGGACTAGCTGCCCAGCATTTT
TRBD2 | TRBJ2-5 | few | TRBV12-3/TRBV12-4 | CASSYETSGSRETQYF | TGTGCCAGCAGTTACGAGACTAGCGGGAGTCGTGAGACCCAGTACTTC
TRBD1 | TRBJ1-2 | - | TRBV20-1 | CSASVPTPTGAYGYTF | TGCAGTGCTAGCGTCCCCACCCCAACAGGGGCGTATGGCTACACCTTC
TRBD2 | TRBJ2-2 | few | TRBV5-1 | CASSFNSGRPGELFF | TGCGCCAGCAGCTTCAATAGCGGGAGACCCGGGGAGCTGTTTTTT
- | TRBJ1-5 | - | TRBV6-1 | CASSQAGTYNQPQHF | TGTGCCAGCAGTCAAGCCGGGACTTACAATCAGCCCCAGCATTTT
- | TRBJ1-2 | few | TRBV7-8 | CASSLSSVSNYGYTF | TGTGCCAGCAGCTTGTCGTCGGTATCTAACTATGGCTACACCTTC
- | TRBJ2-7 | - | TRBV19 | CASSAGGAYEQYF | TGTGCCAGTAGCGCCGGCGGAGCCTACGAGCAGTACTTC
TRBD1 | TRBJ1-6 | - | TRBV5-1 | CASSKGTGVAEPLHF | TGCGCCAGCAGCAAGGGCACAGGGGTTGCCGAGCCCCTCCACTTT
- | TRBJ2-1 | few | TRBV12-3/TRBV12-4 | CASSRGLPNEQFF | TGTGCCAGCAGTCGTGGGCTGCCCAATGAGCAGTTCTTC
- | TRBJ2-2 | few | TRBV27 | CASSLEIFRGKAGELFF | TGTGCCAGCAGTTTAGAGATTTTTCGGGGGAAGGCCGGGGAGCTGTTTTTT
- | TRBJ2-2 | - | TRBV5-1 | CASSLDSDHTGELFF | TGCGCCAGCAGCTTGGATAGCGATCACACCGGGGAGCTGTTTTTT
- | TRBJ2-2 | few | TRBV12-3/TRBV12-4 | CASSFRGAGTGELFF | TGTGCCAGCAGTTTTCGGGGGGCTGGCACCGGGGAGCTGTTTTTT
TRBD2 | TRBJ2-1 | many | TRBV5-1 | CASSLRTSGLYNEQFF | TGCGCCAGCAGCCTCCGGACTAGCGGGCTCTACAATGAGCAGTTCTTC
TRBD1 | TRBJ2-7 | - | TRBV28 | CASSLSTGRDEQYF | TGTGCCAGCAGTCTTTCGACAGGGCGCGACGAGCAGTACTTC
- | TRBJ2-1 | - | TRBV25-1 | CASSEFPGVVRGEQFF | TGTGCCAGCAGTGAATTCCCAGGGGTAGTCCGGGGTGAGCAGTTCTTC
TRBD2 | TRBJ2-1 | - | TRBV3-1 | CASSRKAGGYNEQFF | TGTGCCAGCAGCCGGAAAGCGGGAGGGTACAATGAGCAGTTCTTC
- | TRBJ2-7 | few | TRBV3-1 | CASSSSGAEQYF | TGTGCCAGCAGTTCCTCAGGCGCCGAGCAGTACTTC
TRBD1 | TRBJ2-1 | many | TRBV5-1 | CASSRGDRGHEQFF | TGCGCCAGCAGCCGGGGGGACAGGGGACATGAGCAGTTCTTC
- | TRBJ2-5 | many | TRBV28 | CASQLPAGETQYF | TGTGCCTCCCAGCTCCCCGCCGGGGAGACCCAGTACTTC
TRBD2 | TRBJ2-3 | - | TRBV19 | CASSRTSGRATDTQYF | TGTGCCAGTAGTCGAACTAGCGGGAGAGCCACAGATACGCAGTATTTT
- | TRBJ1-1 | few | TRBV3-1 | CASSANTEAFF | TGTGCCAGCAGCGCGAACACTGAAGCTTTCTTT
- | TRBJ2-7 | few | TRBV6-5 | CASSLKASSDEQYF | TGTGCCAGCAGTCTAAAGGCCTCGAGCGACGAGCAGTACTTC
TRBD1 | TRBJ2-1 | few | TRBV5-1 | CASSARQGLYNEQFF | TGCGCCAGCAGCGCCAGACAGGGTCTATACAATGAGCAGTTCTTC
TRBD2 | TRBJ2-1 | many | TRBV19 | CASSTSAGGLINEQFF | TGTGCCAGTAGTACCTCAGCGGGAGGCCTTATTAATGAGCAGTTCTTC
- | TRBJ1-2 | - | TRBV24-1 | CATSDGRFYGYTF | TGTGCCACCAGTGATGGACGGTTCTATGGCTACACCTTC
TRBD1 | TRBJ1-2 | few | TRBV3-1 | CASSGLQGENYGYTF | TGTGCCAGCAGCGGATTACAGGGGGAAAACTATGGCTACACCTTC
- | TRBJ2-4 | many | TRBV5-1 | CASSNGAPVAKNIQYF | TGCGCCAGCAGCAACGGGGCCCCGGTAGCCAAAAACATTCAGTACTTC
- | TRBJ2-3 | - | TRBV2 | CASTKGVRNTDTQYF | TGTGCCAGCACCAAAGGGGTCAGAAACACAGATACGCAGTATTTT
TRBD1 | TRBJ2-7 | many | TRBV7-2 | CASSLGTGIYEQYF | TGTGCCAGCAGCTTAGGGACAGGAATTTACGAGCAGTACTTC
TRBD2 | TRBJ2-7 | - | TRBV20-1 | CSARGREGEQYF | TGCAGTGCTAGGGGCAGGGAGGGCGAGCAGTACTTC
- | TRBJ1-1 | many | TRBV3-1 | CASSRRITGRNTEAFF | TGTGCCAGCAGCCGGCGGATAACAGGGCGAAACACTGAAGCTTTCTTT
- | TRBJ1-5 | - | TRBV2 | CASSAGNSNQPQHF | TGTGCCAGCAGTGCAGGCAATAGCAATCAGCCCCAGCATTTT